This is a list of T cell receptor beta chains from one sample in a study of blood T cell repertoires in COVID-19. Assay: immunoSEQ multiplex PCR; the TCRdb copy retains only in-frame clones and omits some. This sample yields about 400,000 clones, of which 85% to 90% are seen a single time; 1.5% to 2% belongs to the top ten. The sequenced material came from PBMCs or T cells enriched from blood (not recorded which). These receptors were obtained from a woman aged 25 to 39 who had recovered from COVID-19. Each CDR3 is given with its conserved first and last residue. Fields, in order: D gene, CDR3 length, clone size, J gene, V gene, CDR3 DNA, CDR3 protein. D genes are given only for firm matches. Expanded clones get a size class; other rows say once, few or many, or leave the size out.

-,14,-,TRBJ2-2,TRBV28,TGTGCCAGCAGTTTACCCCCGTGGCCCGGGGAGCTGTTTTTT,CASSLPPWPGELFF
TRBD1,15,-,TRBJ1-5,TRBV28,TGTGCCAGCAGTGCCCGACAGGGGGCCCACCAGCCCCAGCATTTT,CASSARQGAHQPQHF
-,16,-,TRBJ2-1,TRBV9,TGTGCCAGCAGCATACAGGGTTTTAGGGGACACAATGAGCAGTTCTTC,CASSIQGFRGHNEQFF
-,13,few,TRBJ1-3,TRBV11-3,TGTGCCAGCAGCGGGGACACTGGAAACACCATATATTTT,CASSGDTGNTIYF
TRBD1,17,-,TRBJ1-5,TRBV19,TGTGCCAGTAGTATAAGAGGACAGGGGAAAGTAAATCAGCCCCAGCATTTT,CASSIRGQGKVNQPQHF
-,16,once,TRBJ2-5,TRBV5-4,TGTGCCAGCAGCTTGGGGGGATCGCGGGCGGAGGAGACCCAGTACTTC,CASSLGGSRAEETQYF
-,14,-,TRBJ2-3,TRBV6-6,TGTGCCAGCAGCTTTAGGATAGGGGCAGATACGCAGTATTTT,CASSFRIGADTQYF
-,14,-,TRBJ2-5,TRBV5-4,TGTGCCAGCAGCTTGGGTGGAGCTTGGGAGACCCAGTACTTC,CASSLGGAWETQYF
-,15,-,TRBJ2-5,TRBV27,TGTGCCAGCAGTACCCGACCCGGGATTGGGGAGACCCAGTACTTC,CASSTRPGIGETQYF
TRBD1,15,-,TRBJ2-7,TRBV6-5,TGTGCCAGCAGTTACTCGACAGGGGGCGCCTACGAGCAGTACTTC,CASSYSTGGAYEQYF
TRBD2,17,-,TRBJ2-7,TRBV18,TGTGCCAGCTCACCACAGCCTAGCGGGGGGTATTCCTACGAGCAGTACTTC,CASSPQPSGGYSYEQYF
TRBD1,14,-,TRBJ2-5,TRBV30,TGTGCCTGGAGGGGACAGAGTTACCAAGAGACCCAGTACTTC,CAWRGQSYQETQYF